This is a list of T cell receptor beta chains from one sample in a study of blood T cell repertoires in COVID-19. Assay used: immunoSEQ multiplex PCR; TCRdb lists only in-frame clones, some missing. The sample consists of 200,000 to 300,000 clones, around four fifths of them appearing once. The specimen was peripheral blood. All receptors derive from a man in his sixties with acute or convalescent COVID-19. Both conserved end residues are part of each CDR3. D genes are given only for firm matches. The size field is filled for only some rows; it gives once, few, many or a size class.

d_call: -
v_call: TRBV5-1
j_call: TRBJ2-3
clone_size: -
cdr3_nt: TGCGCCAGCAGCTTGGGACAAAACACAGATACGCAGTATTTT
cdr3_aa: CASSLGQNTDTQYF

d_call: -
v_call: TRBV19
j_call: TRBJ2-2
clone_size: -
cdr3_nt: TGTGCCAGTAGTATAGAAGACAGCTACACCGGGGAGCTGTTTTTT
cdr3_aa: CASSIEDSYTGELFF

d_call: TRBD1
v_call: TRBV24-1
j_call: TRBJ2-1
clone_size: -
cdr3_nt: TGTGCCACCAGTCCCCGGACAGGGAGCCACAATGAGCAGTTCTTC
cdr3_aa: CATSPRTGSHNEQFF

d_call: -
v_call: TRBV7-8
j_call: TRBJ1-1
clone_size: -
cdr3_nt: TGTGCCAGCAGCCAGAGGAGAGTGGAGGCTGAAGCTTTCTTT
cdr3_aa: CASSQRRVEAEAFF

d_call: -
v_call: TRBV3-1/TRBV3-2
j_call: TRBJ2-1
clone_size: -
cdr3_nt: TGTGCCAGCAGCCGCATGGGAGAGCCCTACAATGAGCAGTTCTTC
cdr3_aa: CASSRMGEPYNEQFF

d_call: -
v_call: TRBV4-3
j_call: TRBJ2-2
clone_size: -
cdr3_nt: TGCGCCAGCAGCCAAGATTCCGTAGCCACCGGGGAGCTGTTTTTT
cdr3_aa: CASSQDSVATGELFF

d_call: TRBD2
v_call: TRBV30
j_call: TRBJ2-7
clone_size: -
cdr3_nt: TGTGCCTGGAGTGTACGCGGCGGGGGGTATACCTACGAGCAGTACTTC
cdr3_aa: CAWSVRGGGYTYEQYF

d_call: TRBD1
v_call: TRBV6-5
j_call: TRBJ1-1
clone_size: -
cdr3_nt: TGTGCCAGCAGCTGGGACAGGGCAGGCACTGAAGCTTTCTTT
cdr3_aa: CASSWDRAGTEAFF

d_call: TRBD1
v_call: TRBV6-5
j_call: TRBJ2-7
clone_size: -
cdr3_nt: TGTGCCAGCAGTACAAGGACAGGCTCTGGCCACGAGCAGTACTTC
cdr3_aa: CASSTRTGSGHEQYF

d_call: TRBD1
v_call: TRBV10-3
j_call: TRBJ2-1
clone_size: -
cdr3_nt: TGTGCCATCAGTGGGACAGGGGGGGAGCAGTTCTTC
cdr3_aa: CAISGTGGEQFF

d_call: -
v_call: TRBV4-1
j_call: TRBJ1-5
clone_size: -
cdr3_nt: TGCGCCAGCAGCCAAAGGCAGGGTAACCAGCCCCAGCATTTT
cdr3_aa: CASSQRQGNQPQHF

d_call: TRBD2
v_call: TRBV7-9
j_call: TRBJ2-1
clone_size: -
cdr3_nt: TGTGCCAGCAGCTTATCTCTAGCGGGGGGGTACAATGAGCAGTTCTTC
cdr3_aa: CASSLSLAGGYNEQFF

d_call: -
v_call: TRBV3-1/TRBV3-2
j_call: TRBJ2-7
clone_size: -
cdr3_nt: TGTGCCAGCAGCCAAGGAATGAGGACTCCCTACGAGCAGTACTTC
cdr3_aa: CASSQGMRTPYEQYF

d_call: TRBD1
v_call: TRBV2
j_call: TRBJ1-1
clone_size: -
cdr3_nt: TGTGCCAGCAGTCGACAGGGTAGTTACACTGAAGCTTTCTTT
cdr3_aa: CASSRQGSYTEAFF

d_call: -
v_call: TRBV27
j_call: TRBJ2-2
clone_size: -
cdr3_nt: TGTGCCAGCAGGCAGACTGGAGCGAACACCGGGGAGCTGTTTTTT
cdr3_aa: CASRQTGANTGELFF

d_call: TRBD1
v_call: TRBV29-1
j_call: TRBJ1-5
clone_size: -
cdr3_nt: TGCAGCGTTCGGGACAGGGACAATCAGCCCCAGCATTTT
cdr3_aa: CSVRDRDNQPQHF

d_call: TRBD1
v_call: TRBV9
j_call: TRBJ2-1
clone_size: -
cdr3_nt: TGTGCCAGCAGCGTAGGGGGGACAGGGTCCTACAATGAGCAGTTCTTC
cdr3_aa: CASSVGGTGSYNEQFF

d_call: -
v_call: TRBV4-1
j_call: TRBJ2-7
clone_size: once
cdr3_nt: TGCGCCAGCAGCCATTCTTTAGGGAGAGGCCAATCCTACGAGCAGTACTTC
cdr3_aa: CASSHSLGRGQSYEQYF

d_call: TRBD2
v_call: TRBV5-1
j_call: TRBJ2-5
clone_size: -
cdr3_nt: TGCGCCAGCAGACCACGGGGGGACCAAGAGACCCAGTACTTC
cdr3_aa: CASRPRGDQETQYF

d_call: TRBD1
v_call: TRBV7-9
j_call: TRBJ2-3
clone_size: -
cdr3_nt: TGTGCCAGCAGCTTACCGGGGGACAGGGTACCAGATACGCAGTATTTT
cdr3_aa: CASSLPGDRVPDTQYF

d_call: -
v_call: TRBV28
j_call: TRBJ2-7
clone_size: few
cdr3_nt: TGTGCCAGCAGTTTCCTTTCGATTGGTTCGGGCGAGCAGTACTTC
cdr3_aa: CASSFLSIGSGEQYF

d_call: TRBD2
v_call: TRBV10-2
j_call: TRBJ2-2
clone_size: -
cdr3_nt: TGCGCCAGCAGTAACTCGGGGTTAGCGGGGCTGAACACCGGGGAGCTGTTTTTT
cdr3_aa: CASSNSGLAGLNTGELFF

d_call: -
v_call: TRBV19
j_call: TRBJ1-2
clone_size: few
cdr3_nt: TGTGCCAGTAGTAGGGGCGATTATGGCTACACCTTC
cdr3_aa: CASSRGDYGYTF

d_call: TRBD1
v_call: TRBV6-5
j_call: TRBJ2-1
clone_size: -
cdr3_nt: TGTGCCAGCAGTCCCGACAGGGGAGGCAATGAGCAGTTCTTC
cdr3_aa: CASSPDRGGNEQFF

d_call: TRBD1
v_call: TRBV28
j_call: TRBJ1-5
clone_size: once
cdr3_nt: TGTGCCAGCAGTCGACAGGGCAGCGGACAGCCCCAGCATTTT
cdr3_aa: CASSRQGSGQPQHF

d_call: -
v_call: TRBV6-1
j_call: TRBJ1-5
clone_size: -
cdr3_nt: TGTGCCAGCAGTGAAGATAACCAGAACCCCCCAGGGGATCAGCCCCAGCATTTT
cdr3_aa: CASSEDNQNPPGDQPQHF

d_call: -
v_call: TRBV29-1
j_call: TRBJ2-2
clone_size: -
cdr3_nt: TGCAGCTCTCTGCGGGCGAGGAGAATCTTAAACACCGGGGAGCTGTTTTTT
cdr3_aa: CSSLRARRILNTGELFF

d_call: TRBD2
v_call: TRBV11-1
j_call: TRBJ2-1
clone_size: -
cdr3_nt: TGTGCCAGCAGCAGGACTAGCGGGAACATAAATGAGCAGTTCTTC
cdr3_aa: CASSRTSGNINEQFF

d_call: -
v_call: TRBV6-5
j_call: TRBJ1-1
clone_size: -
cdr3_nt: TGTGCCAGCAGGGACAGAAAAAGCATGAACACTGAAGCTTTCTTT
cdr3_aa: CASRDRKSMNTEAFF

d_call: -
v_call: TRBV6-2/TRBV6-3
j_call: TRBJ1-2
clone_size: -
cdr3_nt: TGTGCCAGCACTAACTCGGCGGTCAACTATGGCTACACCTTC
cdr3_aa: CASTNSAVNYGYTF

d_call: TRBD1
v_call: TRBV10-3
j_call: TRBJ1-2
clone_size: -
cdr3_nt: TGTGCCATCAGACCAGACGGACAGGGGGAAAGGGACTATGGCTACACCTTC
cdr3_aa: CAIRPDGQGERDYGYTF

d_call: TRBD2
v_call: TRBV3-1/TRBV3-2
j_call: TRBJ2-1
clone_size: -
cdr3_nt: TGTGCCAGCAGCCAAGCTATAGCGGGCGCTTACAATGAGCAGTTCTTC
cdr3_aa: CASSQAIAGAYNEQFF

d_call: TRBD1
v_call: TRBV5-4
j_call: TRBJ1-2
clone_size: -
cdr3_nt: TGTGCCAGCAGTCGGGACAGTTTCAACTATGGCTACACCTTC
cdr3_aa: CASSRDSFNYGYTF

d_call: -
v_call: TRBV18
j_call: TRBJ1-2
clone_size: few
cdr3_nt: TGTGCCAGCTCTGGTTGGCAGGGAAAAAGTAACTTC
cdr3_aa: CASSGWQGKSNF

d_call: TRBD1
v_call: TRBV6-5
j_call: TRBJ2-4
clone_size: -
cdr3_nt: TGTGCCAGCATGGGACAGGGGGCGAACATTCAGTACTTC
cdr3_aa: CASMGQGANIQYF

d_call: -
v_call: TRBV5-1
j_call: TRBJ2-3
clone_size: -
cdr3_nt: TGCGCCAGCAGCCCGGCACGGGGGGCCGGGGGGCTCACAGATACGCAGTATTTT
cdr3_aa: CASSPARGAGGLTDTQYF

d_call: -
v_call: TRBV6-6
j_call: TRBJ2-3
clone_size: -
cdr3_nt: TGTGCCAGCAGTCCCAGAGGGGGCGGGAATACGCAGTATTTT
cdr3_aa: CASSPRGGGNTQYF

d_call: TRBD2
v_call: TRBV7-9
j_call: TRBJ2-7
clone_size: -
cdr3_nt: TGTGCCAGCAGCACCGGCGGGAGTGACTACGAGCAGTACTTC
cdr3_aa: CASSTGGSDYEQYF

d_call: TRBD2
v_call: TRBV10-3
j_call: TRBJ2-2
clone_size: -
cdr3_nt: TGTGCCATCAGTGGGGAGCGGGAGGACATCGGGGAGCTGTTTTTT
cdr3_aa: CAISGEREDIGELFF

d_call: -
v_call: TRBV2
j_call: TRBJ1-4
clone_size: -
cdr3_nt: TGTGCCAGCAGTGTTAGGAACGGGGGGGGTGAAAAACTGTTTTTT
cdr3_aa: CASSVRNGGGEKLFF

d_call: TRBD2
v_call: TRBV9
j_call: TRBJ2-2
clone_size: few
cdr3_nt: TGTGCCAGCAGCCCCCGACTAGCGGGAGGGCGCGGGGAGCTGTTTTTT
cdr3_aa: CASSPRLAGGRGELFF

d_call: -
v_call: TRBV7-6
j_call: TRBJ2-6
clone_size: -
cdr3_nt: TGTGCCAGCAGCTTAAGACCGGGAGAGCCTTTCTCTGGGGCCAACGTCCTGACTTTC
cdr3_aa: CASSLRPGEPFSGANVLTF

d_call: TRBD1
v_call: TRBV9
j_call: TRBJ1-3
clone_size: -
cdr3_nt: TGTGCCAGCAGCTATTTGACAGGGGGCTCTGGAAACACCATATATTTT
cdr3_aa: CASSYLTGGSGNTIYF

d_call: TRBD2
v_call: TRBV4-1
j_call: TRBJ2-3
clone_size: -
cdr3_nt: TGCGCCAGCAGCCTTGGGGGACTAGCGGGAGGCGTTGATACGCAGTATTTT
cdr3_aa: CASSLGGLAGGVDTQYF

d_call: -
v_call: TRBV6-5
j_call: TRBJ1-6
clone_size: -
cdr3_nt: TGTGCCAGCAGTTGGGGGAACAGGGACTCACCCCTCCACTTT
cdr3_aa: CASSWGNRDSPLHF

d_call: -
v_call: TRBV25-1
j_call: TRBJ1-2
clone_size: -
cdr3_nt: TGTGCCAGCAGGGAGGACAGCATCTATGGCTACACCTTC
cdr3_aa: CASREDSIYGYTF

d_call: TRBD1
v_call: TRBV6-5
j_call: TRBJ1-5
clone_size: once
cdr3_nt: TGTGCCAGCAGAGAGGGACAGAACAATCAGCCCCAGCATTTT
cdr3_aa: CASREGQNNQPQHF

d_call: -
v_call: TRBV27
j_call: TRBJ2-7
clone_size: -
cdr3_nt: TGTGCCAGCAGTCTGGACTCTTCGGCGTTCTACGAGCAGTACTTC
cdr3_aa: CASSLDSSAFYEQYF

d_call: TRBD2
v_call: TRBV10-1
j_call: TRBJ2-1
clone_size: -
cdr3_nt: TGCGCCAGCAGTGAACAACTAGCGGTCTACAATGAGCAGTTCTTC
cdr3_aa: CASSEQLAVYNEQFF

d_call: TRBD2
v_call: TRBV5-1
j_call: TRBJ2-2
clone_size: -
cdr3_nt: TGCGCCAGCAGCTTGGGGGACTACAACACCGGGGAGCTGTTTTTT
cdr3_aa: CASSLGDYNTGELFF

d_call: -
v_call: TRBV27
j_call: TRBJ2-3
clone_size: -
cdr3_nt: TGTGCCAGCAGTTTCCTCGGAGATACGCAGTATTTT
cdr3_aa: CASSFLGDTQYF

d_call: TRBD1
v_call: TRBV5-4
j_call: TRBJ1-3
clone_size: -
cdr3_nt: TGTGCCAGCAGCTTGGGTTTAGGGGGCCTCTCTGGAAACACCATATATTTT
cdr3_aa: CASSLGLGGLSGNTIYF

d_call: -
v_call: TRBV6-5
j_call: TRBJ2-7
clone_size: -
cdr3_nt: TGTGCCAGCAGTCATGGGATCGGGAGTCTCCTCGAGCAGTACTTC
cdr3_aa: CASSHGIGSLLEQYF

d_call: TRBD1
v_call: TRBV30
j_call: TRBJ1-1
clone_size: once
cdr3_nt: TGTGCCTGGAGTGAGGGGACAGGGTCTGAAGCTTTCTTT
cdr3_aa: CAWSEGTGSEAFF

d_call: TRBD1
v_call: TRBV3-1/TRBV3-2
j_call: TRBJ1-2
clone_size: -
cdr3_nt: TGTGCCAGCAGCCTCCGGGACAGGCCCTTCTATGGCTACACCTTC
cdr3_aa: CASSLRDRPFYGYTF

d_call: TRBD1
v_call: TRBV25-1
j_call: TRBJ2-5
clone_size: -
cdr3_nt: TGTGCCAGCAGTGGGGGACAGGGGGCAGAGACCCAGTACTTC
cdr3_aa: CASSGGQGAETQYF

d_call: TRBD2
v_call: TRBV10-3
j_call: TRBJ2-3
clone_size: -
cdr3_nt: TGTGCCATCACCGGGACTAGCGGCACAGATACGCAGTATTTT
cdr3_aa: CAITGTSGTDTQYF

d_call: -
v_call: TRBV9
j_call: TRBJ1-2
clone_size: -
cdr3_nt: TGTGCCAGCAGCGATGGCTTCGGGGTTAGATTTAGAAACTATGGCTACACCTTC
cdr3_aa: CASSDGFGVRFRNYGYTF

d_call: -
v_call: TRBV28
j_call: TRBJ2-7
clone_size: once
cdr3_nt: TGTGCCAGCAGTTCCGGTGTCACAAAGCGGTTC
cdr3_aa: CASSSGVTKRF

d_call: -
v_call: TRBV30
j_call: TRBJ2-3
clone_size: -
cdr3_nt: TGTGCCTGGAGTGTGGCAGGGGATGGGGGTCCCACAGATACGCAGTATTTT
cdr3_aa: CAWSVAGDGGPTDTQYF